This TCR beta chain was identified during a study of shared clonotypes between healthy human individuals. Using immunoSEQ multiplex PCR, the repertoire was profiled, and TCRdb retains in-frame clones only, with some absent. The table records roughly 640,000 clones, roughly 97% of them present only once. From germline, CDR1 is SGHRS and CDR2 YFSETQ. This CDR3 contains 14 residues. J was trimmed by 3 bases and V by 4 bases; bases with no gene match: 3. The V and J genes are TRBV5-1 and TRBJ1-4, with TRBD1 identical over 7 bases. This receptor was obtained from a woman younger than 45 in good health. The sample comprised naive CD4+ T cells sorted from blood. The subset: CD45RA+ positively selected. This CDR3 is CASSGGTANEKLFF. The CDR3 nucleotides are TGCGCCAGCAGCGGGGGGACAGCTAATGAAAAACTGTTTTTT.